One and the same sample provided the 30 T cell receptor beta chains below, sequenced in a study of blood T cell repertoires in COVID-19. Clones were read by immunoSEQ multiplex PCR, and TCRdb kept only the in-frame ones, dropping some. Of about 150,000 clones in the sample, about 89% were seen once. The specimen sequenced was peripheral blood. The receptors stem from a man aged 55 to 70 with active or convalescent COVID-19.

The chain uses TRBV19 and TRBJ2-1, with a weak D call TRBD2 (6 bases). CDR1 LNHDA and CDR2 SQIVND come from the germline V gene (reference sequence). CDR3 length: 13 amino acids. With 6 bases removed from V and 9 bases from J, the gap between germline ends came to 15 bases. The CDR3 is CASSGPGAGEQFF. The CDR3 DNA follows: TGTGCCAGTAGCGGCCCGGGAGCGGGTGAGCAGTTCTTC. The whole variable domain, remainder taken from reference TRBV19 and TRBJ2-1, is DGGITQSPKYLFRKEGQNVTLSCEQNLNHDAMYWYRQDPGQGLRLIYYSQIVNDFQKGDIAEGYSVSREKKESFPLTVTSAQKNPTAFYLCASSGPGAGEQFFGPGTRLTVL.

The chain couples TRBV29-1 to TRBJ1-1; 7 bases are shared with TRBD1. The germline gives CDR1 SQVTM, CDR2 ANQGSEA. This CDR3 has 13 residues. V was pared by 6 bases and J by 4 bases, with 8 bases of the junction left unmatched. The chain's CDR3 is CSVVTTGPTEAFF. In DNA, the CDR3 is TGCAGCGTGGTGACGACAGGGCCCACTGAAGCTTTCTTT.

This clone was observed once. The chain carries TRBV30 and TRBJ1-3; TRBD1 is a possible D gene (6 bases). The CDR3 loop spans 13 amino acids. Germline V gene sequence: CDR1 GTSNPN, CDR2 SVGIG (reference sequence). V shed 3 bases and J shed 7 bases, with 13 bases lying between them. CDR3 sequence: CAWRLGAGNTIYF. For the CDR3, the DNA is TGTGCCTGGAGGTTGGGGGCGGGTAACACCATATATTTT.

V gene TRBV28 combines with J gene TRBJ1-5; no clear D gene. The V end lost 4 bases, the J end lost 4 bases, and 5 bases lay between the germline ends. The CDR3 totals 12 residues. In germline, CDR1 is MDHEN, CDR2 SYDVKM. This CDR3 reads CASSSMNQPQHF. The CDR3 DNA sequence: TGTGCCAGCAGTTCCATGAATCAGCCCCAGCATTTT.

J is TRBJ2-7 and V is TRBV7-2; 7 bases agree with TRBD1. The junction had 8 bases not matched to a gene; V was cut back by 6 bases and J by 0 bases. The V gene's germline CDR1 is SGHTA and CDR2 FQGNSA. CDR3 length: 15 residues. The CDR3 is CASSVQGTTSYEQYF. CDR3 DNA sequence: TGTGCCAGCAGTGTACAGGGGACGACCTCCTACGAGCAGTACTTC.

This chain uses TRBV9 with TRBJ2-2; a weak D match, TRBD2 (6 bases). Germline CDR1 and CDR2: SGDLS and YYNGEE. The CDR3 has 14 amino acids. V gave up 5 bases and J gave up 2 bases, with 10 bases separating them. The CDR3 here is CASSGTYNTGELFF. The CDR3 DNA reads TGTGCCAGCAGTGGGACTTACAACACCGGGGAGCTGTTTTTT.

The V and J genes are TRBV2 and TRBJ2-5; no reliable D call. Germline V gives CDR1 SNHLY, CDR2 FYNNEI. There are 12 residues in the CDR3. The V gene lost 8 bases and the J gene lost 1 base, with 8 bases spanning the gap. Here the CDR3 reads CASQRSQETQYF. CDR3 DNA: TGTGCCAGCCAACGGTCCCAAGAGACCCAGTACTTC.

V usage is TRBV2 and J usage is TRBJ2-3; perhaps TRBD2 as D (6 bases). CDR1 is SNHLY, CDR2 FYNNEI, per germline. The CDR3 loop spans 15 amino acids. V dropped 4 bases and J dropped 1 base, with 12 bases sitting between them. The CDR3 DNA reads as TGTGCCAGCAGTGTTACTAGCATCGGCACAGATACGCAGTATTTT. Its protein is CASSVTSIGTDTQYF.

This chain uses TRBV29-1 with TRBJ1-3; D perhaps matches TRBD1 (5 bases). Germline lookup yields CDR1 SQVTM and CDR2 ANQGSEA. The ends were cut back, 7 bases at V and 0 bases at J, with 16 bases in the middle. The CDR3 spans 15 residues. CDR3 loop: CSASTARSSGNTIYF. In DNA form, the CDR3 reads TGCAGCGCCTCGACAGCCCGGTCCTCTGGAAACACCATATATTTT.

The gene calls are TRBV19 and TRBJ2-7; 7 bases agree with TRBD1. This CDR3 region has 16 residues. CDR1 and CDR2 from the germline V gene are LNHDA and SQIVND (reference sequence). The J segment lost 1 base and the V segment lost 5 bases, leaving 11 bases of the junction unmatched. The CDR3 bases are TGTGCCAGTAGTCTAATACCGGGACAGAGATCCTACGAGCAGTACTTC. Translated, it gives CASSLIPGQRSYEQYF.

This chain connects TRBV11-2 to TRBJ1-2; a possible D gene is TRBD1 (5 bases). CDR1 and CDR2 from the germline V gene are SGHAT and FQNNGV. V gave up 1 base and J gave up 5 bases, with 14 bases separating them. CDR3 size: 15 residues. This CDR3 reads CASSLGEGALYGYTF. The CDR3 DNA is TGTGCCAGCAGCTTAGGAGAAGGGGCATTGTATGGCTACACCTTC.

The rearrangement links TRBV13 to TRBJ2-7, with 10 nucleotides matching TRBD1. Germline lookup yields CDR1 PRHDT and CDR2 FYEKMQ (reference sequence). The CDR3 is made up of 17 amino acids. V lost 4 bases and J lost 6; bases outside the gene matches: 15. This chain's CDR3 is CASSSLPRQGAHLEQYF. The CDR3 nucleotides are TGTGCCAGCAGCTCACTACCCCGACAGGGGGCGCATCTCGAGCAGTACTTC.

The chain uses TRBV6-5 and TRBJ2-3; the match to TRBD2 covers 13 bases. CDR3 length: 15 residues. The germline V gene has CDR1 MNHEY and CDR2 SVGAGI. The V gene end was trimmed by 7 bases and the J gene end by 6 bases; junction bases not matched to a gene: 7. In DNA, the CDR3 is TGTGCCAGCACTGCCGGACTAGCGGGAGTGGATACGCAGTATTTT. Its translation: CASTAGLAGVDTQYF.

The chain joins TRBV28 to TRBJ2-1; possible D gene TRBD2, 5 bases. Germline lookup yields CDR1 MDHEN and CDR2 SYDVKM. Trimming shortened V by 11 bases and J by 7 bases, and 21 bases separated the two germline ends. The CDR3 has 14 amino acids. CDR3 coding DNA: TGTGCCGTCCTCCGGGATTTGGCGGGTAATGAGCAGTTCTTC. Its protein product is CAVLRDLAGNEQFF.

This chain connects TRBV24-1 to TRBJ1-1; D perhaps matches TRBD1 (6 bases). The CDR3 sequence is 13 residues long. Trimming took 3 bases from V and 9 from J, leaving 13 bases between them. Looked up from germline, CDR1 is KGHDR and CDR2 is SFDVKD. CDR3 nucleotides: TGTGCCACCAGTGATCCCCAGGGGCTTAAAGCTTTCTTT. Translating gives CATSDPQGLKAFF.

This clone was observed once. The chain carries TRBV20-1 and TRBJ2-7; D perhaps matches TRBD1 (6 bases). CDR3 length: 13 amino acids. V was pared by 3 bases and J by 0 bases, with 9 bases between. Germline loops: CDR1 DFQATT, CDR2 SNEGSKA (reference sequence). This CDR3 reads CSASGGSSYEQYF. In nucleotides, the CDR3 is TGCAGTGCTAGTGGGGGCAGCTCCTACGAGCAGTACTTC.

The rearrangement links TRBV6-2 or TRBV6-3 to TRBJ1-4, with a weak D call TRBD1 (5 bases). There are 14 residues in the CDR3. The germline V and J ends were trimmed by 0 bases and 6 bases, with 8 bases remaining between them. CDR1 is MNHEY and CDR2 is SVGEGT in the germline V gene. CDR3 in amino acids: CASSYSTADEKLFF. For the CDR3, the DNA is TGTGCCAGCAGTTACTCGACAGCTGATGAAAAACTGTTTTTT.

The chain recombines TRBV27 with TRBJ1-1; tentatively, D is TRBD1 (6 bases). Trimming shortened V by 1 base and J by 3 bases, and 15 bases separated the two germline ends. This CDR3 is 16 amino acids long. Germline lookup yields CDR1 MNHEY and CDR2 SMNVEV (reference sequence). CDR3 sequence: CASSLFSTGQDTEAFF. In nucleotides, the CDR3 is TGTGCCAGCAGTTTATTTTCGACAGGCCAGGACACTGAAGCTTTCTTT.

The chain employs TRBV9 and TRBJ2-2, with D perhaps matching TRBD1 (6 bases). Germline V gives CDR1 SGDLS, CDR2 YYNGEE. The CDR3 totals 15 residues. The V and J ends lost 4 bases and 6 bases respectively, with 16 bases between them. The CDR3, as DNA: TGTGCCAGCAGCCCACTGCCCACAGGGCCCGGGGAGCTGTTTTTT. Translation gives CASSPLPTGPGELFF.

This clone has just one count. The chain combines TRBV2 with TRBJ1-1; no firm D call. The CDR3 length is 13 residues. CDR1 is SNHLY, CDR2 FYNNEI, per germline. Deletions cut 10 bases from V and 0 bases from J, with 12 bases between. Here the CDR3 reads CATTGELNTEAFF. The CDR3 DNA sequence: TGTGCCACCACCGGGGAGTTGAACACTGAAGCTTTCTTT.

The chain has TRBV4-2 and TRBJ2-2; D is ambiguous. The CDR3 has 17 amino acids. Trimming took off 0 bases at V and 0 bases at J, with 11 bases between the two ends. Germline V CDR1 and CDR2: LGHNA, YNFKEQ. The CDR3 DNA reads TGTGCCAGCAGCCAAGATGTCGCAGGATCGAACACCGGGGAGCTGTTTTTT. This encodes CASSQDVAGSNTGELFF.

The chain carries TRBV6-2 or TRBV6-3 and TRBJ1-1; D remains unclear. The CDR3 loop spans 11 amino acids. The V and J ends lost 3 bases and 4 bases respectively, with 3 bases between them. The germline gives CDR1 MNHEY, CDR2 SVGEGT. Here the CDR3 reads CASSYRTEAFF. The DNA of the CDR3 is TGTGCCAGCAGTTATCGCACTGAAGCTTTCTTT.

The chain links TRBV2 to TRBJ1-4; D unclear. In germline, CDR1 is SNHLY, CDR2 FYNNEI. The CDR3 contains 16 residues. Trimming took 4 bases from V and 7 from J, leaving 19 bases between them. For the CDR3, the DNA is TGTGCCAGCAGTGTTGGCCAGGCCCACCCCGGTGAAAAACTGTTTTTT. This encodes CASSVGQAHPGEKLFF.

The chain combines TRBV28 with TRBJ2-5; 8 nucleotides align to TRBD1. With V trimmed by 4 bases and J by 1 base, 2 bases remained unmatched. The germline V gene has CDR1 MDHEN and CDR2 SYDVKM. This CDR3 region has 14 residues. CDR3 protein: CASSSGQGQETQYF. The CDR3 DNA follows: TGTGCCAGCAGTTCAGGACAGGGCCAAGAGACCCAGTACTTC. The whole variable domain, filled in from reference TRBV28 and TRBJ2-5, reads DVKVTQSSRYLVKRTGEKVFLECVQDMDHENMFWYRQDPGLGLRLIYFSYDVKMKEKGDIPEGYSVSREKKERFSLILESASTNQTSMYLCASSSGQGQETQYFGPGTRLLVL.

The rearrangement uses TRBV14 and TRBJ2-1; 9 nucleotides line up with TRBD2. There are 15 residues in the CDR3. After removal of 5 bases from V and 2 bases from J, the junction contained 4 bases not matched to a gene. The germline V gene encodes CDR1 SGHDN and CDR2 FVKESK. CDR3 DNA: TGTGCCAGCAGCACTAGCGGGTTCACCTACAATGAGCAGTTCTTC. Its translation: CASSTSGFTYNEQFF.

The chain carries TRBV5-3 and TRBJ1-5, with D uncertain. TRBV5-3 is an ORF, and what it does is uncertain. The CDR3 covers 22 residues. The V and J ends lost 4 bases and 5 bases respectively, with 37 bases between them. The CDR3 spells CARSLYTKSSNRPRNLYQPQHF. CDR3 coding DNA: TGTGCCAGAAGCCTATATACAAAATCCTCAAACCGTCCCAGGAATCTATATCAGCCCCAGCATTTT.

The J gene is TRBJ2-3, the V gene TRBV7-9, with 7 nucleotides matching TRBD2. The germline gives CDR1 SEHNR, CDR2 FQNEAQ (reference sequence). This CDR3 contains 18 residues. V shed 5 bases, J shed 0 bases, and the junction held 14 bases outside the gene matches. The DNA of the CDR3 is TGTGCCAGCAGCCCCGCAGGACTAGGAGGCTCTAGCACAGATACGCAGTATTTT. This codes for CASSPAGLGGSSTDTQYF.

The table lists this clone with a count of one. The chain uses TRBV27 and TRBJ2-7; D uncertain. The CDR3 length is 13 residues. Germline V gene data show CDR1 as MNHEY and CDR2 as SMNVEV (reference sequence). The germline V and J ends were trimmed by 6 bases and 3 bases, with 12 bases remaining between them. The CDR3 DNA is TGTGCCAGCAGCGCGTTCAGGAACTACGAGCAGTACTTC. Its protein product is CASSAFRNYEQYF.

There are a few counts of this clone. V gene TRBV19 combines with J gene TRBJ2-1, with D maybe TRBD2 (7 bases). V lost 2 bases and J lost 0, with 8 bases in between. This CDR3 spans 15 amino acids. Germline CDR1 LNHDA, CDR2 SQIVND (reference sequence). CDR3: CASSIRGGSYNEQFF. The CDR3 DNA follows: TGTGCCAGTAGTATAAGGGGGGGCTCCTACAATGAGCAGTTCTTC.

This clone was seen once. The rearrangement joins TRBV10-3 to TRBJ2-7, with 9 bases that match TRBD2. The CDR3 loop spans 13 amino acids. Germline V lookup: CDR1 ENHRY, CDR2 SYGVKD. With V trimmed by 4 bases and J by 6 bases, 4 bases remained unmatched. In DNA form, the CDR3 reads TGTGCCATCAGTGGCGGGGGGGCAGGCGAGCAGTACTTC. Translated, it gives CAISGGGAGEQYF.